What follows is one T cell receptor (beta chain) and its context. Its cognate antigen is unknown. This sample's TCRbeta library carried unique molecular identifier barcodes. TCRdb itself ran the PCR reads through MiXCR, one entry per CDR3 protein. Of about 980,000 distinct CDR3 sequences listed, about 29% were seen once; the top ten hold under 30%. The sample originates from a study of T-cell reconstitution after alpha-beta-depleted transplantation in children. Study observations and caveats: Some patients' high day-60 TCRbeta diversity was attributed to recipient cells surviving conditioning. From newly produced T cells came most of the T-cell counts and diversity one year after transplant.

J lost 1 base, V lost 3 bases, and 7 bases had no gene match. This CDR3 has 18 residues. The germline gives CDR1 SGHRS, CDR2 YFSETQ. This sequence was found in a boy less than two years old who had a stem cell transplant for SCID, so the T cells may come from the graft donor. The V and J genes are TRBV5-1 and TRBJ2-2; 12 positions agree with TRBD2. This material consisted of PBMCs, mostly from graft donor cells, taken 360 days after TCRalphabeta/CD19-depleted stem cell transplant. Here the CDR3 reads CASSSGLAGPLNTGELFF. As DNA, the CDR3 is TGCGCCAGCAGCTCCGGACTAGCGGGGCCACTGAACACCGGGGAGCTGTTTTTT.